These 32 T cell receptor beta chains came from one sample sequenced in a study of T-cell memory formation after mild COVID-19. TCRdb redid the calling of the 5' RACE reads with MiXCR, one entry per CDR3 protein. The sample lists around 140,000 distinct CDR3 sequences, 25% seen once, with around 22% in the top ten. Sequencing used PBMCs or a T cell subset sorted from them (not recorded which). All receptors derive from an adult woman who had mild COVID-19 (a few samples of this study predate the infection). Cell type and time point are not known.

This clonotype was recorded many times. CDR3 sequence reads: CASSWGDNEQFF. In DNA form, the CDR3 reads TGTGCCAGCAGCTGGGGGGACAATGAGCAGTTCTTC. This chain uses TRBV5-4 with TRBJ2-1; maybe TRBD2 (6 bases). Trimming stripped 3 bases from V and 5 bases from J, with 6 bases between. There are 12 residues in the CDR3. Per germline, CDR1 SGHNT and CDR2 YYREEE (reference sequence).

This rearrangement joins TRBV6-5 to TRBJ2-5; tentatively, D is TRBD1 or TRBD2 (5 bases each). The CDR3 consists of 16 residues. V was trimmed by 2 bases and J by 1 base, leaving 14 bases between them. The germline V gene encodes CDR1 MNHEY and CDR2 SVGAGI. CDR3 in DNA: TGTGCCAGCAGTTACGGGGCGGGCCCACGCCAAGAGACCCAGTACTTC. Its translation is CASSYGAGPRQETQYF.

This chain joins TRBV5-5 and TRBJ1-5; D is ambiguous. CDR3 length: 14 residues. Trimming removed 0 bases from V and 2 bases from J, with 6 bases in between. Germline CDR1 SGHKS, CDR2 YYEKEE (reference sequence). Written as DNA, the CDR3 is TGTGCCAGCAGCTTGGACGGGGGCAATCAGCCCCAGCATTTT. Translating it yields CASSLDGGNQPQHF.

The chain employs TRBV20-1 and TRBJ1-1; no clear D gene. The CDR3 runs to 14 residues. The V gene lost 2 bases and the J gene lost 4 bases, with 14 bases spanning the gap. Germline CDR1 and CDR2: DFQATT and SNEGSKA (reference sequence). In DNA form, the CDR3 reads TGCAGTGCTAGATTGGTGGGTTATAGCACTGAAGCTTTCTTT. This codes for CSARLVGYSTEAFF.

This clonotype was detected many times. The chain employs TRBV5-5 and TRBJ1-6, with D uncertain. Trimming left V 4 bases short and J 7 bases short, with 21 bases between. Germline lookup yields CDR1 SGHKS and CDR2 YYEKEE (reference sequence). The CDR3 runs 17 residues. The CDR3: CASSPLTLTDGNSPLHF. CDR3 bases: TGTGCCAGCAGCCCGCTTACGCTGACGGATGGGAATTCACCCCTCCACTTT.

This clonotype has more than one count but fewer than ten. The V and J genes are TRBV7-8 and TRBJ2-3; D not certain. Looked up from germline, CDR1 is SGHVS and CDR2 is FQNEAQ. The V end lost 1 base, the J end lost 8 bases, and 13 bases lay between the germline ends. CDR3 size: 14 residues. The CDR3 is CASSLGAPDGTQYF. CDR3 sequence (DNA): TGTGCCAGCAGCTTAGGGGCCCCGGATGGTACGCAGTATTTT.

This clonotype has more than one count but fewer than ten. The chain has TRBV6-1 and TRBJ1-1; D is uncertain. The CDR3 sequence is 14 residues long. CDR1 and CDR2 (germline): MNHNS, SASEGT. With 4 bases removed from V and 4 bases from J, the gap between germline ends came to 13 bases. The DNA for the CDR3 is TGTGCCAGCAGTGCGCGGCGGGCAGCCACTGAAGCTTTCTTT. This codes for CASSARRAATEAFF.

This clonotype has just a few counts. The chain joins TRBV4-2 to TRBJ2-3; perhaps TRBD1 as D (5 bases). The CDR3 is made up of 16 amino acids. Per the germline V gene, CDR1 is LGHNA and CDR2 is YNFKEQ. Trimming stripped 0 bases from V and 1 base from J, with 11 bases between. The CDR3 region is CASSQDWGTGTDTQYF. DNA of the CDR3: TGTGCCAGCAGCCAAGATTGGGGCACCGGCACAGATACGCAGTATTTT.

The chain recombines TRBV4-3 with TRBJ2-1; 11 bases agree with TRBD2. V was clipped by 0 bases and J by 9 bases; unmatched bases: 7. This CDR3 has 16 residues. CDR1 and CDR2 (germline): LGHNA, YSLEER. The CDR3, as DNA: TGCGCCAGCAGCCAAGATTTACTAGCGGGAGAGGTTGAGCAGTTCTTC. Translation: CASSQDLLAGEVEQFF.

Ten or more counts support this clonotype. This rearrangement joins TRBV15 to TRBJ1-1; D call uncertain. This CDR3 has 17 residues. Germline assignment: CDR1 LNHNV and CDR2 YYDKDF (reference sequence). The V end was cut by 0 bases, the J end by 3 bases, with 17 bases between. The CDR3 coding sequence is TGTGCCACCAGCAGAGATTACCGGGGTCTGGTTGACACTGAAGCTTTCTTT. It translates to CATSRDYRGLVDTEAFF.

CDR3 amino acids: CASSATSGRGYEQYF. CDR3 in DNA: TGTGCCAGCAGCGCGACTAGCGGGAGGGGTTACGAGCAGTACTTC. The rearrangement uses TRBV9 and TRBJ2-7, with 14 positions matching TRBD2. V lost 3 bases, J lost 4 bases, and 3 bases stayed unmatched. The CDR3 consists of 15 residues. CDR1 is SGDLS and CDR2 is YYNGEE in the germline V gene. Filled out from reference TRBV9 and TRBJ2-7, the complete variable domain reads DSGVTQTPKHLITATGQRVTLRCSPRSGDLSVYWYQQSLDQGLQFLIQYYNGEERAKGNILERFSAQQFPDLHSELNLSSLELGDSALYFCASSATSGRGYEQYFGPGTRLTVT.

This clonotype was observed a few times. The chain employs TRBV24-1 and TRBJ2-2; the match to TRBD1 covers 8 bases. The CDR3 is 15 residues long. Germline V CDR1 and CDR2: KGHDR, SFDVKD. V lost 5 bases, J lost 3 bases, and 4 bases stayed unmatched. Here the CDR3 reads CATSALQGDTGELFF. The CDR3, as DNA: TGTGCCACCAGTGCCCTACAGGGGGACACCGGGGAGCTGTTTTTT.

The chain is built from TRBV4-1 and TRBJ2-1; 7 positions agree with TRBD2. J gave up 4 bases and V 0 bases, and 9 bases lay outside the gene matches. CDR1 is MGHRA, CDR2 YSYEKL, per germline. CDR3 size: 17 residues. In DNA, the CDR3 is TGCGCCAGCAGCCAAGAGGGGTCCCCTAGCGGATACAATGAGCAGTTCTTC. Amino acid sequence: CASSQEGSPSGYNEQFF.

This clonotype is categorized as medium-sized. J is TRBJ2-1 and V is TRBV4-3; TRBD1 aligns across 9 bases. In germline, CDR1 is LGHNA, CDR2 YSLEER. The CDR3 is 17 amino acids. The ends lost 4 bases at V and 5 bases at J; junction bases unmatched: 12. Here the CDR3 reads CASSLNTGGEVDNEQFF. In DNA, the CDR3 is TGCGCCAGCAGCCTCAACACAGGGGGCGAGGTTGACAATGAGCAGTTCTTC.

V and J are TRBV6-1 and TRBJ2-3, with 15 bases fitting TRBD2. J gave up 6 bases and V 5 bases, and 9 bases lay outside the gene matches. The V gene's germline CDR1 is MNHNS and CDR2 SASEGT. The CDR3 is 17 amino acids. The CDR3 region has the DNA TGTGCCAGCAGTCCTACGGGACTAGCGGGGGGCATCGATACGCAGTATTTT. Translating it yields CASSPTGLAGGIDTQYF.

This clonotype has a single count. The rearrangement joins TRBV12-3 or TRBV12-4 to TRBJ1-2; D remains ambiguous. The CDR3 totals 19 residues. The V and J ends lost 1 base and 5 bases respectively, with 26 bases between them. CDR3 nucleotide sequence: TGTGCCAGCAGTTTAGATCCCACCCTGGCAGACTTTGCCTCGTATGGCTACACCTTC. Translated: CASSLDPTLADFASYGYTF.

V gene TRBV12-3 or TRBV12-4 combines with J gene TRBJ1-5; maybe TRBD1 (5 bases). Trimming cost V 3 bases and J 1 base, with 16 bases left between them. The CDR3 loop spans 17 amino acids. The CDR3 spells CASSFPGRAESNQPQHF. As DNA, the CDR3 is TGTGCCAGCAGTTTCCCAGGCAGGGCCGAAAGCAATCAGCCCCAGCATTTT.

Ten or more counts support this clonotype. The J gene is TRBJ2-7, the V gene TRBV19; D not certain. Germline values: CDR1 LNHDA, CDR2 SQIVND (reference sequence). The CDR3 length is 14 residues. The V end lost 5 bases, the J end lost 1 base, and 12 bases lay between the germline ends. The CDR3 nucleotides are TGTGCCAGTAGTCCGAACTCATGGTCCTACGAGCAGTACTTC. The encoded protein is CASSPNSWSYEQYF.

The V call is TRBV24-1, the J call TRBJ1-5; 9 nucleotides line up with TRBD1. CDR3 size: 15 residues. Germline values: CDR1 KGHDR, CDR2 SFDVKD. The ends lost 3 bases at V and 1 base at J; junction bases unmatched: 0. The CDR3 bases are TGTGCCACCAGTGATGGACAGGGGAGCAATCAGCCCCAGCATTTT. It specifies CATSDGQGSNQPQHF.

J is TRBJ1-1 and V is TRBV10-3, with 8 bases matching TRBD1. The CDR3 length is 18 residues. Per germline, CDR1 ENHRY and CDR2 SYGVKD. The V and J ends lost 3 bases and 0 bases, in that order; junction bases with no gene match: 12. DNA of the CDR3: TGTGCCATCAGTGACCCGAAGCTGACAGGGGACCTGAACACTGAAGCTTTCTTT. Its protein product is CAISDPKLTGDLNTEAFF.

The chain combines TRBV3-1 with TRBJ2-5, with TRBD2 matching over 9 bases. V was pared by 8 bases and J by 1 base, with 2 bases of the junction left unmatched. CDR1 and CDR2 (germline): LGHDT, YNNKEL (reference sequence). CDR3 size: 13 residues. In DNA, the CDR3 is TGTGCCAGCGGGGGACTAGCCCAAGAGACCCAGTACTTC. It is translated as CASGGLAQETQYF.

This clonotype was seen a handful of times. The J gene is TRBJ2-7, the V gene TRBV4-1; D possibly corresponds to TRBD1 (8 bases). This CDR3 region has 14 residues. Trimming took 4 bases from V and 7 from J, leaving 17 bases between them. Germline values: CDR1 MGHRA, CDR2 YSYEKL. The CDR3 DNA is TGCGCCAGCAGCCCGCCCGGACAGGGAGGGGAGCAGTACTTC. Translated: CASSPPGQGGEQYF.

V usage is TRBV7-6 and J usage is TRBJ2-1, with D possibly being TRBD1 or TRBD2 (5 bases each). V lost 5 bases, J lost 6 bases, and 17 bases lay in between. Looked up from germline, CDR1 is SGHVS and CDR2 is FNYEAQ. The length of the CDR3 is 15 residues. The CDR3 is CASSPYGTVGNEQFF. The CDR3 bases are TGTGCCAGCAGCCCCTACGGGACGGTGGGCAATGAGCAGTTCTTC.

This clonotype was seen a handful of times. V usage is TRBV4-1 and J usage is TRBJ2-3; D might be TRBD2 (5 bases). The CDR3 contains 13 residues. Trimming shortened V by 1 base and J by 6 bases, and 8 bases separated the two germline ends. Germline V CDR1 and CDR2: MGHRA, YSYEKL. The CDR3 spells CASSQVPGDTQYF. DNA for the CDR3: TGCGCCAGCAGCCAAGTTCCGGGGGATACGCAGTATTTT.

V gene TRBV12-3 or TRBV12-4 combines with J gene TRBJ1-5; a possible D gene is TRBD1 (6 bases). The V end lost 1 base, the J end lost 8 bases, and 18 bases lay between the germline ends. This CDR3 contains 16 residues. CDR3 bases: TGTGCCAGCAGTTTAGGAGGCGCGGGGGCGCAGGAGCCCCAGCATTTT. Its protein product is CASSLGGAGAQEPQHF.

This sequence joins TRBV4-1 and TRBJ1-4; D is unresolved. V was pared by 0 bases and J by 1 base, with 6 bases between. The germline CDR1 and CDR2 sequences are MGHRA and YSYEKL. The CDR3 sequence is 15 residues long. The CDR3 protein is CASSQEHRTNEKLFF. The CDR3 coding sequence is TGCGCCAGCAGCCAAGAACACAGAACTAATGAAAAACTGTTTTTT.

The chain links TRBV30 to TRBJ1-1; maybe TRBD1 (5 bases). This CDR3 has 14 residues. The V end lost 0 bases, the J end lost 6 bases, and 14 bases lay between the germline ends. Germline values: CDR1 GTSNPN, CDR2 SVGIG (reference sequence). The CDR3 coding sequence is TGTGCCTGGAGTGTAGGGGTAAGGGGTTCTGAAGCTTTCTTT. This codes for CAWSVGVRGSEAFF. Together with reference TRBV30 and TRBJ1-1, the CDR3 gives the full variable domain: SQTIHQWPATLVQPVGSPLSLECTVEGTSNPNLYWYRQAAGRGLQLLFYSVGIGQISSEVPQNLSASRPQDRQFILSSKKLLLSDSGFYLCAWSVGVRGSEAFFGQGTRLTVV.

This clonotype was seen many times. V and J are TRBV9 and TRBJ2-6; no reliable D call. The V gene's germline CDR1 is SGDLS and CDR2 YYNGEE. Trimming stripped 1 base from V and 0 bases from J, with 2 bases between. The CDR3 runs 14 residues. The CDR3 DNA reads as TGTGCCAGCAGCGTAAGCTCTGGGGCCAACGTCCTGACTTTC. This sequence encodes CASSVSSGANVLTF.

In its sample, this clonotype was seen a few times. This chain uses TRBV20-1 with TRBJ2-7; TRBD2 matches 9 bases. The V gene end was trimmed by 0 bases and the J gene end by 3 bases; junction bases not matched to a gene: 9. This CDR3 has 16 amino acids. From germline, CDR1 is DFQATT and CDR2 SNEGSKA (reference sequence). The CDR3 loop is CSARDRYSGGFYEQYF. The CDR3 DNA reads as TGCAGTGCTAGAGATAGGTACAGCGGGGGGTTCTACGAGCAGTACTTC.

This clonotype appeared a few times. V and J are TRBV27 and TRBJ2-7; tentative D call: TRBD1 (6 bases). The CDR3 extends over 14 amino acids. Trimming removed 2 bases from V and 2 bases from J, with 10 bases in between. Germline V CDR1 and CDR2: MNHEY, SMNVEV (reference sequence). This CDR3 reads CASSLEQGAYEQYF. The CDR3 nucleotides read TGTGCCAGCAGTTTAGAACAGGGCGCCTACGAGCAGTACTTC.

This clonotype was recorded a few times. V gene TRBV24-1 combines with J gene TRBJ2-1; 8 nucleotides align to TRBD2. V lost 3 bases, J lost 8 bases, and 17 bases stayed unmatched. Germline V CDR1 and CDR2: KGHDR, SFDVKD. The CDR3 covers 18 residues. CDR3 residues: CATSDPRGGRTRDDEQFF. The CDR3 nucleotides are TGTGCCACCAGTGATCCCCGGGGGGGAAGGACTAGAGACGATGAGCAGTTCTTC.

The rearrangement uses TRBV7-6 and TRBJ2-2; perhaps TRBD2 as D (6 bases). This CDR3 is 14 amino acids long. Germline V gene lookup returns CDR1 SGHVS and CDR2 FNYEAQ. V was trimmed by 1 base and J by 5 bases, leaving 8 bases between them. The CDR3 spells CASSLDGGTGELFF. For the CDR3, the DNA is TGTGCCAGCAGCTTAGACGGGGGAACCGGGGAGCTGTTTTTT.